This T cell receptor beta chain was recovered during a study of cytomegalovirus exposure and HLA in healthy donors. PCR primers comprised 60 Vbeta and 13 Jbeta primers. As handled by the study authors: A later analysis tallied 87 million or so unique TCR beta chains, 10 million to 12 million of them shared. Some clones are missing from TCRdb's copy, which holds only in-frame ones; the method was immunoSEQ multiplex PCR. Clone size and V and J calls were adopted from that table, with D and trimming inferred from the DNA. Its clone listing holds 150,000 to 250,000 clones. The CDR3 loop spans 14 amino acids. Per germline, CDR1 SGHNT and CDR2 YYREEE (reference sequence). Between the trimmed V and J ends, which lost 2 bases and 2 bases, there was a span of 10 bases.

The rearrangement uses TRBV5-4 and TRBJ1-1; a possible D gene is TRBD1 (6 bases). The TCR was taken from a boy between 10 and 17 years old in good health and CMV-seronegative. The sequenced material came from PBMCs. CDR3 bases: TGTGCCAGCAGCTTACAGGGATCTAACACTGAAGCTTTCTTT. Amino acid sequence: CASSLQGSNTEAFF.